This record covers a single TCR beta chain. The target antigen is unknown. TCRdb re-analysed the 5' RACE reads in MiXCR, keeping a single row per CDR3 protein. This repertoire shows 300,000 or so distinct CDR3 sequences, 8.5% to 9.5% found once; its top ten account for under 7.5%. The germline V gene encodes CDR1 SEHNR and CDR2 FQNEAQ (reference sequence). The V end was cut by 3 bases, the J end by 2 bases, with 10 bases between. The CDR3 sequence is 14 residues long. These data come from a study of identical twins. Overall study findings and caveats: One should note that invariant MAIT and iNKT cells could partly confound zero-insertion analyses.

Separately, the same data were catalogued under a study of yellow fever vaccine responses in identical twins.

This receptor was identified in a woman younger than 30 in good health. The chain recombines TRBV7-9 with TRBJ2-5, with D uncertain. Sequenced material: CD8+ T cells sorted from blood. CDR3 nucleotide sequence: TGTGCCAGCAGCTTTGGGGAACTTCAAGAGACCCAGTACTTC. Its protein product is CASSFGELQETQYF.